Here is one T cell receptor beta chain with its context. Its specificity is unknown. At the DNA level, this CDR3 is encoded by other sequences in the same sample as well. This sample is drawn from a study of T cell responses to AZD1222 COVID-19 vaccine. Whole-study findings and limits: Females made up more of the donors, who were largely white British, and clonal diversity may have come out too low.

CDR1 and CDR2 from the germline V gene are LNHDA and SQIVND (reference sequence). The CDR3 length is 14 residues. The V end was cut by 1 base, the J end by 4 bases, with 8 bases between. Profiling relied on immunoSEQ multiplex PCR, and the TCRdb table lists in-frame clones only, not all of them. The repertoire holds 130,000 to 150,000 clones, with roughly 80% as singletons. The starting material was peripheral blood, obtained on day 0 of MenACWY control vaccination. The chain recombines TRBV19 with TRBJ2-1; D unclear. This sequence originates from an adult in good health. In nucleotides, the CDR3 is TGTGCCAGTAGTATAGCCGGGTTATACAATGAGCAGTTCTTC. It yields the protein CASSIAGLYNEQFF.